This TCR beta chain was identified during a study of memory CD4+ T cells and cytomegalovirus serostatus. General study results and limits: The CMV-associated TCR signature appears largely within the CD4+ memory repertoire. Repertoires predicted CMV serostatus with median bootstrapped AUC of about 0.96.

Single viable CD3+CD4+CD8-CD45RO+ cells were sorted as the memory CD4+ T cells. Positive selection with CD4 microbeads enriched total CD4+ T cells. A remark on this clone: The target antigen is unknown.

The authors' processing: Out-of-frame sequences were removed, leaving a few million distinct TCRbeta sequences. Method: immunoSEQ multiplex PCR; TCRdb's copy keeps in-frame clones and lacks some. From that table come the V and J calls and clone size; the DNA was used to work out D and trimming. The sample shows 45,000 to 55,000 clones, around 78% of them seen only once. The CDR3 runs 15 residues. Germline CDR1 reads SGHTA; CDR2 reads FQGNSA. Trimming cost V 6 bases and J 2 bases; bases outside gene matches: 6. Sequencing was carried out using memory CD4+ T cells from blood. The clonotype originates from an adult in good health and CMV-seronegative. The chain employs TRBV7-2 and TRBJ2-7, with 11 nucleotides matching TRBD2. The CDR3 coding sequence is TGTGCCAGCAGGTATGGGACTAGCGGACCCTACGAGCAGTACTTC. Protein sequence: CASRYGTSGPYEQYF.